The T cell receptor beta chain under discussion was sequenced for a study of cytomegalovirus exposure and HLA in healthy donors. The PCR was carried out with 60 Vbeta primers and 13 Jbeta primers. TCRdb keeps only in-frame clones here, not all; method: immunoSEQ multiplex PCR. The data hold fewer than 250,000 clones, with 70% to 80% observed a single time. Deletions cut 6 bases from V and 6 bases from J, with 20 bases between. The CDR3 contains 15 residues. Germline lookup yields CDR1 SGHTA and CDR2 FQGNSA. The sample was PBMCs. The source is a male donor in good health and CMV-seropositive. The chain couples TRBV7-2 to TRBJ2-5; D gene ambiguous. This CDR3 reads CASSRDMSSVKTQYF. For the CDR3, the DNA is TGTGCCAGCAGTCGAGACATGTCCTCGGTGAAGACCCAGTACTTC.